The 25 T cell receptor beta chains below come from one sample, sequenced in a study of blood T cell repertoires in COVID-19. Profiling relied on immunoSEQ multiplex PCR, and the TCRdb table lists in-frame clones only, not all of them. The table has fewer than 200,000 clones, roughly 87% seen once; the top ten hold around 4%. The sequenced sample was peripheral blood. These receptors all stem from a woman aged 55-75 years who had recovered from COVID-19.

The V call is TRBV28, the J call TRBJ1-6; the D is unclear. This CDR3 region has 15 residues. V was clipped by 6 bases and J by 5 bases, with 14 bases between them. The germline gives CDR1 MDHEN, CDR2 SYDVKM. CDR3 sequence reads: CASRKAQAHNSPLHF. The CDR3 region has the DNA TGTGCCAGCAGGAAAGCCCAGGCCCATAATTCACCCCTCCACTTT.

This clone came up a few times. The chain combines TRBV11-1 with TRBJ1-4, with 8 bases identical to TRBD1. The CDR3 spans 13 residues. V lost 5 bases to trimming and J lost 8 bases; unmatched junction nucleotides: 4. CDR1 is SGHAT, CDR2 FQDESV, per germline (reference sequence). CDR3 amino acids: CASSTNRGEKLFF. The CDR3 DNA follows: TGTGCCAGCAGCACCAACAGGGGGGAAAAACTGTTTTTT.

The chain links TRBV11-1 to TRBJ2-2; possible D gene TRBD2, 5 bases. The CDR3 is made up of 15 amino acids. Per germline, CDR1 SGHAT and CDR2 FQDESV (reference sequence). Trimming removed 4 bases at V and 6 bases at J, with 15 bases between. CDR3 DNA sequence: TGTGCCAGCAGCTCCCGGACTTTGAGGGCCGGGGAGCTGTTTTTT. Residues: CASSSRTLRAGELFF.

For this clone: At one of its ends the junction is not consistent with the germline gene, which may arise from a read error. V and J are TRBV28 and TRBJ2-5; D may be TRBD1 (6 bases). Germline CDR1 MDHEN, CDR2 SYDVKM. The CDR3 covers 13 residues. CDR3 sequence reads: CASSLPVRDTTHF. The CDR3 nucleotides read TGTGCCAGCAGTCTACCAGTAAGGGACACCACACACTTC.

CDR3 region: CASRPRGQYTYEQYF. CDR3 DNA: TGTGCCAGCAGGCCCAGGGGGCAGTATACCTACGAGCAGTACTTC. The chain recombines TRBV7-9 with TRBJ2-7, with TRBD1 identical over 8 bases. V lost 6 bases, J lost 2 bases, and 9 bases stayed unmatched. The CDR3 extends over 15 amino acids. Germline V gene lookup returns CDR1 SEHNR and CDR2 FQNEAQ (reference sequence).

Only one count was recorded for this clone. The V call is TRBV19, the J call TRBJ1-4; 8 bases are shared with TRBD1. The CDR3 covers 12 residues. Germline V gives CDR1 LNHDA, CDR2 SQIVND (reference sequence). The junction had 2 bases not matched to a gene; V was cut back by 6 bases and J by 8 bases. The DNA for the CDR3 is TGTGCCAGTAGACAGGGGGAAGAAAAACTGTTTTTT. Protein product: CASRQGEEKLFF.

This sequence joins TRBV12-3 or TRBV12-4 and TRBJ2-5, with D perhaps TRBD1 (5 bases). Trimming cost V 5 bases and J 5 bases, with 12 bases left between them. The CDR3 is made up of 13 amino acids. The CDR3 loop is CASSRPWGETQYF. DNA for the CDR3: TGTGCCAGCAGTAGACCCTGGGGCGAGACCCAGTACTTC.

The V gene is TRBV5-4, the J gene TRBJ1-3; D not certain. The V gene's germline CDR1 is SGHNT and CDR2 YYREEE (reference sequence). The CDR3 is made up of 16 amino acids. V was cut by 2 bases and J by 0 bases, with 12 bases left in between. CDR3 DNA: TGTGCCAGCAGCTTCGGAGGACTACACTCTGGAAACACCATATATTTT. As protein: CASSFGGLHSGNTIYF.

The V gene is TRBV5-1, the J gene TRBJ2-5; 8 bases agree with TRBD2. CDR1 and CDR2 (germline): SGHRS, YFSETQ. V shed 4 bases, J shed 5 bases, and the junction held 7 bases outside the gene matches. The CDR3 extends over 14 amino acids. CDR3 sequence reads: CASSQSGGRETQYF. The CDR3 nucleotides read TGCGCCAGCAGCCAGAGCGGGGGTAGGGAGACCCAGTACTTC.

This chain links TRBV11-2 with TRBJ2-2; a weak D match, TRBD1 (6 bases). CDR3 length: 15 residues. The ends were cut back, 6 bases at V and 7 bases at J, with 18 bases in the middle. Per the germline V gene, CDR1 is SGHAT and CDR2 is FQNNGV. In DNA form, the CDR3 reads TGTGCCAGCAGTCCAGGGGTTCGTCGGAGCGGGGAGCTGTTTTTT. It translates to CASSPGVRRSGELFF.

The gene calls are TRBV18 and TRBJ1-2, with a weak D call TRBD1 (6 bases). The V end lost 6 bases, the J end lost 4 bases, and 15 bases lay between the germline ends. The CDR3 covers 14 residues. Germline-derived CDR1 and CDR2 are KGHSH and LQKENI. The CDR3 sequence is CASSPAGAIYGYTF. CDR3 bases: TGTGCCAGCTCCCCCGCAGGGGCGATCTATGGCTACACCTTC.

The gene calls are TRBV13 and TRBJ1-1; unclear D gene. The germline V gene encodes CDR1 PRHDT and CDR2 FYEKMQ (reference sequence). Trimming shortened V by 5 bases and J by 4 bases, and 14 bases separated the two germline ends. The CDR3 consists of 14 residues. CDR3 DNA: TGTGCCAGCAGCCGGCGGTTTGAGTCCACTGAAGCTTTCTTT. Translating gives CASSRRFESTEAFF. The full variable domain, its missing parts supplied by reference TRBV13 and TRBJ1-1, is AAGVIQSPRHLIKEKRETATLKCYPIPRHDTVYWYQQGPGQDPQFLISFYEKMQSDKGSIPDRFSAQQFSDYHSELNMSSLELGDSALYFCASSRRFESTEAFFGQGTRLTVV.

About this clone itself: The sample has other DNA sequences that encode this CDR3 too. The J gene is TRBJ2-7, the V gene TRBV5-5; D perhaps matches TRBD2 (5 bases). The CDR3 runs to 14 residues. Germline V gene sequence: CDR1 SGHKS, CDR2 YYEKEE (reference sequence). V dropped 0 bases and J dropped 2 bases, with 9 bases sitting between them. The CDR3 DNA reads as TGTGCCAGCAGCTTGGTAAGAGGGCCCTACGAGCAGTACTTC. This codes for CASSLVRGPYEQYF.

There are a few counts of this clone. CDR3 region: CASRIRVTGRSPLHF. The CDR3 DNA reads as TGTGCCAGCAGGATAAGGGTGACAGGGAGATCACCCCTCCACTTT. The V call is TRBV6-5, the J call TRBJ1-6, with 7 positions matching TRBD1. Trimming removed 6 bases from V and 10 bases from J; junction bases left unmatched: 12. The CDR3 has 15 residues. Germline V gives CDR1 MNHEY, CDR2 SVGAGI.

The chain recombines TRBV5-1 with TRBJ2-3; 9 positions agree with TRBD2. CDR3 length: 15 residues. Trimming removed 6 bases from V and 1 base from J; junction bases left unmatched: 6. From germline, CDR1 is SGHRS and CDR2 YFSETQ. The CDR3 nucleotides read TGCGCCAGCACGGTAGCGGGGGTGGGCACAGATACGCAGTATTTT. As protein: CASTVAGVGTDTQYF. Full variable domain (remainder filled in from reference TRBV5-1 and TRBJ2-3): KAGVTQTPRYLIKTRGQQVTLSCSPISGHRSVSWYQQTPGQGLQFLFEYFSETQRNKGNFPGRFSGRQFSNSRSEMNVSTLELGDSALYLCASTVAGVGTDTQYFGPGTRLTVL.

The chain employs TRBV27 and TRBJ2-3; TRBD2 agrees at 7 bases. Trimming cost V 4 bases and J 0 bases; bases outside gene matches: 4. The CDR3 runs to 15 residues. Germline V gene sequence: CDR1 MNHEY, CDR2 SMNVEV (reference sequence). This CDR3 reads CASSSSGASTDTQYF. CDR3 DNA sequence: TGTGCCAGCAGTTCGAGCGGGGCTAGCACAGATACGCAGTATTTT.

The chain carries TRBV19 and TRBJ1-4, with D hard to call. Trimming took off 5 bases at V and 8 bases at J, with 15 bases between the two ends. Germline CDR1 is LNHDA and CDR2 is SQIVND (reference sequence). The CDR3 runs 14 residues. The CDR3 region is CASSPRSLSEKLFF. The CDR3 nucleotides are TGTGCCAGTAGTCCTCGGTCCTTGAGCGAAAAACTGTTTTTT.

The chain uses TRBV4-2 and TRBJ2-7, with 7 bases fitting TRBD2. Germline V CDR1 and CDR2: LGHNA, YNFKEQ. The junction had 6 bases not matched to a gene; V was cut back by 4 bases and J by 0 bases. The CDR3 contains 15 residues. CDR3 in amino acids: CASSRTGGGSYEQYF. In DNA form, the CDR3 reads TGTGCCAGCAGCCGAACGGGCGGGGGCTCCTACGAGCAGTACTTC.

The V gene is TRBV19, the J gene TRBJ1-2; a weak D match, TRBD1 (5 bases). V lost 2 bases and J lost 6, with 19 bases in between. The CDR3 is made up of 16 amino acids. Germline V lookup: CDR1 LNHDA, CDR2 SQIVND (reference sequence). The CDR3 protein is CASSIIANGRDDGYTF. In DNA form, the CDR3 reads TGTGCCAGTAGTATAATCGCGAACGGCAGGGATGATGGCTACACCTTC. Complete variable domain (other parts from reference TRBV19 and TRBJ1-2): DGGITQSPKYLFRKEGQNVTLSCEQNLNHDAMYWYRQDPGQGLRLIYYSQIVNDFQKGDIAEGYSVSREKKESFPLTVTSAQKNPTAFYLCASSIIANGRDDGYTFGSGTRLTVV.

The V and J genes are TRBV10-3 and TRBJ1-1; perhaps TRBD1 as D (6 bases). Germline V gives CDR1 ENHRY, CDR2 SYGVKD. Trimming took 10 bases from V and 4 from J, leaving 10 bases between them. The length of the CDR3 is 11 residues. CDR3 region: CATTGITEAFF. The CDR3 DNA sequence: TGTGCCACAACAGGGATCACTGAAGCTTTCTTT.

This clone has only a few counts. The chain employs TRBV5-1 and TRBJ1-1, with 8 bases fitting TRBD1. After removal of 4 bases from V and 4 bases from J, the junction contained 6 bases not matched to a gene. The CDR3 has 14 residues. The germline V gene encodes CDR1 SGHRS and CDR2 YFSETQ. The CDR3 sequence: CASSRETGVTEAFF. The DNA of the CDR3 is TGCGCCAGCAGCCGGGAGACAGGGGTCACTGAAGCTTTCTTT.

This clone was observed a few times. This rearrangement joins TRBV12-3 or TRBV12-4 to TRBJ1-6; D is uncertain. The CDR3 runs to 13 residues. V lost 7 bases to trimming and J lost 3 bases, with 7 bases between them. CDR3 in DNA: TGTGCCAGCACGGAGAACTATAATTCACCCCTCCACTTT. Encoded protein: CASTENYNSPLHF.

V is TRBV7-2 and J is TRBJ1-2; 9 nucleotides line up with TRBD1. The CDR3 runs 17 residues. The germline V gene encodes CDR1 SGHTA and CDR2 FQGNSA. After removal of 2 bases from V and 4 bases from J, the junction contained 11 bases not matched to a gene. CDR3 DNA: TGTGCCAGCAGCTTATCACCATCGACAGGGGGTGTCTATGGCTACACCTTC. Translated: CASSLSPSTGGVYGYTF.

The chain employs TRBV9 and TRBJ2-1; D is possibly TRBD1 (6 bases). From germline, CDR1 is SGDLS and CDR2 YYNGEE. With 0 bases removed from V and 0 bases from J, the gap between germline ends came to 19 bases. CDR3 length: 19 residues. The CDR3 DNA sequence: TGTGCCAGCAGCGTAGCTGCAATTCAGGGGAAAGCCTCCTACAATGAGCAGTTCTTC. It specifies CASSVAAIQGKASYNEQFF. Based on the CDR3 plus reference TRBV9 and TRBJ2-1, the full variable domain is DSGVTQTPKHLITATGQRVTLRCSPRSGDLSVYWYQQSLDQGLQFLIQYYNGEERAKGNILERFSAQQFPDLHSELNLSSLELGDSALYFCASSVAAIQGKASYNEQFFGPGTRLTVL.

The gene calls are TRBV19 and TRBJ1-2; TRBD1 aligns across 8 bases. Germline-derived CDR1 and CDR2 are LNHDA and SQIVND (reference sequence). V trimming: 5 bases; J trimming: 0 bases; junction bases outside the gene matches: 8. CDR3 length: 16 residues. CDR3 bases: TGTGCCAGTAGTCCTGCCGGGACAGGTGCTAACTATGGCTACACCTTC. Amino acid sequence: CASSPAGTGANYGYTF.